The entry that follows covers one T cell receptor (beta chain) sequence. TCRdb re-called the 5' RACE reads through MiXCR, storing one row per CDR3 protein. The sample yields under 400,000 distinct CDR3 sequences, around 28% seen once. This sample was taken from a study of T-cell memory formation after mild COVID-19. Across the study: The two donors had largely donor-specific TCR clusters.

This CDR3 contains 15 residues. V lost 1 base to trimming and J lost 2 bases, with 9 bases between them. Germline lookup yields CDR1 SGHNT and CDR2 YYREEE (reference sequence). Sequencing used PBMCs or a T cell subset sorted from them (not recorded which). The chain uses TRBV5-4 and TRBJ2-2; D gene uncertain. The clonotype comes from an adult woman who had mild COVID-19 (a few samples of this study predate the infection). Cell type and time point are not known. The CDR3 spells CASSLSSFNTGELFF. The DNA of the CDR3 is TGTGCCAGCAGCTTGAGTAGCTTCAACACCGGGGAGCTGTTTTTT.